These T cell receptor beta chains were read from a single sample in a study of OX40 agonist ivuxolimab in advanced cancers. Using immunoSEQ multiplex PCR, the repertoire was profiled, and TCRdb retains in-frame clones only, with some absent. There are 90,000 to 100,000 clones in the sample; less than 90% occur only once, and 0.8% to 1% lies in the top ten. The specimen comprised CD4+ or CD8+ T cells sorted from blood, sampled in a trial of the OX40 agonist ivuxolimab. The receptors were gathered from an adult with an advanced solid tumor such as melanoma, head and neck, liver or kidney cancer. Both conserved end residues are part of each CDR3. The D gene is left open where the match is weak. Clone size appears in some rows only: once, few, many, or a class for an expanded clone.

D,V,J,size,DNA,CDR3
.,TRBV6-1,TRBJ2-3,.,TGTGCCAGCAGCCTTGACAGGAACACAGATACGCAGTATTTT,CASSLDRNTDTQYF
.,TRBV29-1,TRBJ1-4,.,TGCAGCGTTGGGGAGACCACAACTAATGAAAAACTGTTTTTT,CSVGETTTNEKLFF
TRBD2,TRBV5-1,TRBJ2-1,.,TGCGCCAGCAGGGGGACTAGCGGGTACGGTGAGCAGTTCTTC,CASRGTSGYGEQFF
.,TRBV11-2,TRBJ1-5,.,TGTGCCAGCAGCTTAAGGGGTAGTCTTAATCAGCCCCAGCATTTT,CASSLRGSLNQPQHF
TRBD2,TRBV7-2,TRBJ2-1,.,TGTGCCAGCAGCCCGCGACTAGCGACCCGAGTAGTGGGGCAGTTCTTC,CASSPRLATRVVGQFF
.,TRBV18,TRBJ2-2,.,TGTGCCAGCTCCCCTCAACAGGGTGTTGGCGGGGAGCTGTTTTTT,CASSPQQGVGGELFF
.,TRBV5-1,TRBJ2-3,few,TGCGCCAGCAGTTCCCAGACCCTATTAGATACGCAGTATTTT,CASSSQTLLDTQYF
.,TRBV2,TRBJ2-5,.,TGTGCCGAAAGTGGCAGCACGCAAGAGACCCAGTACTTC,CAESGSTQETQYF
.,TRBV6-5,TRBJ1-3,.,TGTGCCAGCAGTTACGGCGGGATCTCTGGAAACACCATATATTTT,CASSYGGISGNTIYF
TRBD1,TRBV2,TRBJ1-1,.,TGTGCCAGCAAACCAAGGACAGGTCGCACTGAAGCTTTCTTT,CASKPRTGRTEAFF
.,TRBV28,TRBJ2-3,.,TGTGCCAGCACTCCTATGGGGCAAGATACGCAGTATTTT,CASTPMGQDTQYF
.,TRBV19,TRBJ2-6,.,TGTGCCAGTAGTATCTTGGGCTCTGGGGCCAACGTCCTGACTTTC,CASSILGSGANVLTF
.,TRBV7-7,TRBJ2-7,.,TGTGCTAGCAGCTTTTTAGGGACGTTCTACGAGCAGTACTTC,CASSFLGTFYEQYF
.,TRBV29-1,TRBJ2-7,.,TGCAGCGTTGAAGGCCAGTCCACCTACGAGCAGTACTTC,CSVEGQSTYEQYF
.,TRBV15,TRBJ1-4,.,TGTGCCACCAGCAGGGCCGGGGATAAACTGTTTTTT,CATSRAGDKLFF
TRBD2,TRBV28,TRBJ2-1,.,TGTGCCAGCAGTTCTGCAGCGGGGGGTTCCTACAATGAGCAGTTCTTC,CASSSAAGGSYNEQFF
TRBD1,TRBV11-2,TRBJ1-4,.,TGTGCCAGCAGCTTATCAGGGGGCCGGGAAAAACTGTTTTTT,CASSLSGGREKLFF
.,TRBV7-2,TRBJ1-1,once,TGTGCCAGCAGCTTCATAAGCAGGCCGAACACTGAAGCTTTCTTT,CASSFISRPNTEAFF
TRBD1,TRBV7-2,TRBJ1-1,many,TGTGCCAGCAGCGTGGGACAGCTAACTGAAGCTTTCTTT,CASSVGQLTEAFF
TRBD2,TRBV6-5,TRBJ2-1,.,TGTGCCAGCAGTCACGGGACTAGCGCAAGCAATGAGCAGTTCTTC,CASSHGTSASNEQFF
.,TRBV7-2,TRBJ2-4,.,TGTGCCAGCAGCTTAGAGAAAACCGGGACGGAGTACTTC,CASSLEKTGTEYF
.,TRBV7-2,TRBJ2-3,.,TGTGCCAGCAGCCGAGGGGGAGCTGCAGATACGCAGTATTTT,CASSRGGAADTQYF
.,TRBV6-5,TRBJ2-4,.,TGTGCCAGCTGTGAGGGCCGGGGAGAAAACATTCAGTACTTC,CASCEGRGENIQYF
.,TRBV2,TRBJ1-2,.,TGTGCCAGCGGCAGGGACGGCGACTATGGCTACACCTTC,CASGRDGDYGYTF
.,TRBV5-6,TRBJ1-1,.,TGTGCCAGCAGCTTGACGGGGGAAACGGTAGCTTTCTTT,CASSLTGETVAFF
TRBD2,TRBV29-1,TRBJ2-3,few,TGCAGCGTCCGAGCGGGGAACACAGATACGCAGTATTTT,CSVRAGNTDTQYF
TRBD1,TRBV30,TRBJ1-4,.,TGTGCCTGGAGGGACAGGGGTAATGAAAAACTGTTTTTT,CAWRDRGNEKLFF
.,TRBV4-3,TRBJ1-3,.,TGCGCCAGCAGCCAAGATCTAGGCCTCTCTGGAAACACCATATATTTT,CASSQDLGLSGNTIYF
.,TRBV5-6,TRBJ1-2,once,TGTGCCAGCAGCTTCTCTCCAGGGGATAACTATGGCTACACCTTC,CASSFSPGDNYGYTF
.,TRBV28,TRBJ1-4,.,TGTGCCAGCAGTTTACCTGACTCCCGTGGGGAAAAACTGTTTTTT,CASSLPDSRGEKLFF
TRBD1,TRBV6-5,TRBJ1-2,.,TGTGCCAGCAAGGTTCGTCGGACAGGGACAAACGGCTACACCTTC,CASKVRRTGTNGYTF
.,TRBV6-6,TRBJ1-1,.,TGTGCCAGCAGTGGACGGGGTGAAGCTTTCTTT,CASSGRGEAFF
.,TRBV11-2,TRBJ2-6,.,TGTGCCAGCAGCTTAGGAGGGTATGGCTCCAACGTCCTGACTTTC,CASSLGGYGSNVLTF
TRBD1,TRBV4-1,TRBJ1-5,.,TGCGCCAGCAGCACTGCAGGGGGCACTCAGCCCCAGCATTTT,CASSTAGGTQPQHF
.,TRBV6-1,TRBJ1-5,.,TGTGCCAGCAGTGTCAACTCCCTCAGGGGTCCCCAGCCCCAGCATTTT,CASSVNSLRGPQPQHF
.,TRBV7-6,TRBJ2-7,.,TGTGCCAGCTCTAGGGGGGGAGGGCCCTACGAGCAGTACTTC,CASSRGGGPYEQYF
.,TRBV2,TRBJ1-2,.,TGTGCCAGCAGTCAAGACATGGGCTATGGCTACACCTTC,CASSQDMGYGYTF
.,TRBV7-9,TRBJ2-3,.,TGTGCCAGCAGCTTAGATTACTTCGGCACAGATACGCAGTATTTT,CASSLDYFGTDTQYF